The rows below give T cell receptor beta chains drawn from one sample of a study of blood T cell repertoires in COVID-19. Repertoires were generated with immunoSEQ multiplex PCR, while TCRdb's copy carries only in-frame clones and drops some. The repertoire holds a few hundred thousand clones, with 90% as singletons. The specimen sequenced was PBMCs or T cells enriched from blood (not recorded which). These receptors came from a man younger than 35 who had recovered from COVID-19. The CDR3 runs from the conserved cysteine through the conserved F or W. The D gene is left open where the match is weak. Expanded clones are given a class, and other clones once, few, many or no size at all.

v_call	d_call	j_call	clone_size	cdr3_nt	cdr3_aa
TRBV4-1	TRBD1	TRBJ2-7	-	TGCGCCAGCAGCCAAGGGCAGGGGGCCTACGAGCAGTACTTC	CASSQGQGAYEQYF
TRBV5-4	-	TRBJ1-2	-	TGTGCCAGCAGCTTGGAGGCAGGTCTCTATGGCTACACCTTC	CASSLEAGLYGYTF
TRBV28	-	TRBJ2-4	-	TGTGCCAGCAGCCCTACTAGCCTAGGAAACATTCAGTACTTC	CASSPTSLGNIQYF
TRBV2	-	TRBJ1-6	few	TGTGCCAGCAGTGTGGGGGGGTTTAATTCACCCCTCCACTTT	CASSVGGFNSPLHF
TRBV18	-	TRBJ1-5	-	TGTGCCAGCTCACCAGGGGGGGACGGGCAGCCCCAGCATTTT	CASSPGGDGQPQHF
TRBV10-2	-	TRBJ1-1	-	TGCGCCAGCAGTGAGACAGGTGAAGCTTTCTTT	CASSETGEAFF
TRBV10-2	TRBD1	TRBJ2-7	-	TGCGCCAGCGGCCGGGACAGCCAGTACGAGCAGTACTTC	CASGRDSQYEQYF
TRBV5-1	TRBD1	TRBJ2-5	-	TGCGCCAGCAGCGGCGGGACAGGGGGGAAAGAGACCCAGTACTTC	CASSGGTGGKETQYF
TRBV27	TRBD1	TRBJ2-2	-	TGTGCCAGCAGCCCGGACAGGGTGATCGCCGGGGAGCTGTTTTTT	CASSPDRVIAGELFF
TRBV28	TRBD1	TRBJ1-2	-	TGTGCCAGCAAACCAGGGGGCCAGAATTATGACTATGGCTACACCTTC	CASKPGGQNYDYGYTF
TRBV13	-	TRBJ2-2	-	TGTGCCAGCAGCCCGAGAAGGACTGCCGTGAACACCGGGGAGCTGTTTTTT	CASSPRRTAVNTGELFF
TRBV3-1/TRBV3-2	-	TRBJ1-2	-	TGTGCCAGCAGCCGGGCGGGTCTGGACTATGGCTACACCTTC	CASSRAGLDYGYTF
TRBV5-8	-	TRBJ2-7	-	TGTGCCAGCAGCCCGGGACTCGGTGAGCAGTACTTC	CASSPGLGEQYF
TRBV6-5	-	TRBJ2-3	-	TGTGCCAGCAGGGCTAGTTCCCCAGATACGCAGTATTTT	CASRASSPDTQYF
TRBV3-1/TRBV3-2	-	TRBJ1-1	few	TGTGCCAGCAGCCAAGGTTACCGGGAGGGGACTGAAGCTTTCTTT	CASSQGYREGTEAFF
TRBV4-1	-	TRBJ2-3	-	TGCGCCAGCAGCCGGCTACCGGACAGTCGTAGCACAGATACGCAGTATTTT	CASSRLPDSRSTDTQYF
TRBV19	TRBD1	TRBJ2-1	-	TGTGCCAGTAACATGGACAGGGCCGGACGTGAGCAGTTCTTC	CASNMDRAGREQFF
TRBV25-1	-	TRBJ1-2	-	TGTGCCAGCAGCCCGAGAACTGGCAGGTTCTATGGCTACACCTTC	CASSPRTGRFYGYTF
TRBV18	-	TRBJ1-3	-	TGTGCCAGCTCACCCGAGAGAGTATCTGGAAACACCATATATTTT	CASSPERVSGNTIYF
TRBV29-1	-	TRBJ1-2	-	TGCAGCGTTGAACTACTCCATGGCTACACCTTC	CSVELLHGYTF
TRBV5-1	-	TRBJ1-4	-	TGCGCCAGCAGCTTGGGTCTAGATTCTAATGAAAAACTGTTTTTT	CASSLGLDSNEKLFF
TRBV20-1	TRBD2	TRBJ2-2	-	TGCAGTGCTAGTGTCGGACTAGCGGGAGGCCGTGGGTACGGGGAGCTGTTTTTT	CSASVGLAGGRGYGELFF
TRBV12-5	-	TRBJ1-3	-	TGTGCTAGTGGGGGACTACTGGGCAAAGGAAACACCATATATTTT	CASGGLLGKGNTIYF
TRBV27	TRBD1	TRBJ1-5	-	TGTGCCAGCACTGACAGGGGGCCGAATCAGCCCCAGCATTTT	CASTDRGPNQPQHF
TRBV30	-	TRBJ2-7	-	TGTGCCTGGAGTGTACCGGTCGAGTACGAGCAGTACTTC	CAWSVPVEYEQYF
TRBV6-5	TRBD2	TRBJ2-7	-	TGTGCCAGCAGCCGGACTAGCGGGGCCGCCTACGAGCAGTACTTC	CASSRTSGAAYEQYF
TRBV4-1	TRBD2	TRBJ2-1	-	TGCGCCAGCAGCCAAAGCGGGAGCTCCTACAATGAGCAGTTCTTC	CASSQSGSSYNEQFF
TRBV5-1	-	TRBJ1-6	-	TGCGCCAGCAGCCAGACTCCGGACACAAGAAATTCACCCCTCCACTTT	CASSQTPDTRNSPLHF
TRBV3-1/TRBV3-2	-	TRBJ1-1	-	TGTGCCAGCAGCCAAGACGGGGTGCCCCAGGTTGAAGCTTTCTTT	CASSQDGVPQVEAFF
TRBV10-1	-	TRBJ1-3	once	TGCGCCAGCAGATCGACGGGGGGAAACACCATATATTTT	CASRSTGGNTIYF
TRBV7-2	-	TRBJ1-1	-	TGTGCCAGCAGCTTAGGGGCGACAGTCAAAGCTTTCTTT	CASSLGATVKAFF
TRBV9	-	TRBJ1-4	-	TGTGCCAGCAGCGCGACCCCGACAGTACCTAATGAAAAACTGTTTTTT	CASSATPTVPNEKLFF
TRBV6-2/TRBV6-3	-	TRBJ2-7	-	TGTGCCAGCAGTGTGAGACAACACTCCTACGAGCAGTACTTC	CASSVRQHSYEQYF
TRBV7-3	TRBD2	TRBJ2-3	-	TGTGCCAGCAGCATGACTAGCACAAGCACAGATACGCAGTATTTT	CASSMTSTSTDTQYF
TRBV13	TRBD1	TRBJ1-2	-	TGTGCCAGCAGCTATGGACAGGGACGTATCGGCTACACCTTC	CASSYGQGRIGYTF
TRBV3-1/TRBV3-2	TRBD1	TRBJ1-1	-	TGTGCCAGCAGCCCACCACCGGGACAGGGGAGGACTGAAGCTTTCTTT	CASSPPPGQGRTEAFF
TRBV25-1	-	TRBJ1-1	once	TGTGCCAGCAGTGAATTAGAATTCGAAGGATACGGGATCACTGAAGCTTTCTTT	CASSELEFEGYGITEAFF
TRBV28	-	TRBJ1-1	once	TGTGCCAGCAGTTTATTCAGTCTTGGGAACACTGAAGCTTTCTTT	CASSLFSLGNTEAFF
TRBV18	-	TRBJ1-2	once	TGTGCCAGCTCACCCCGTACAGGGTCCGGGGACGGCTACACCTTC	CASSPRTGSGDGYTF
TRBV12-3/TRBV12-4	-	TRBJ1-3	-	TGTGCCAGCAGTCCGAGCTCTGGAAACACCATATATTTT	CASSPSSGNTIYF
TRBV18	-	TRBJ1-1	-	TGTGCCAGCTCACCCCACCCAGACACTGAAGCTTTCTTT	CASSPHPDTEAFF